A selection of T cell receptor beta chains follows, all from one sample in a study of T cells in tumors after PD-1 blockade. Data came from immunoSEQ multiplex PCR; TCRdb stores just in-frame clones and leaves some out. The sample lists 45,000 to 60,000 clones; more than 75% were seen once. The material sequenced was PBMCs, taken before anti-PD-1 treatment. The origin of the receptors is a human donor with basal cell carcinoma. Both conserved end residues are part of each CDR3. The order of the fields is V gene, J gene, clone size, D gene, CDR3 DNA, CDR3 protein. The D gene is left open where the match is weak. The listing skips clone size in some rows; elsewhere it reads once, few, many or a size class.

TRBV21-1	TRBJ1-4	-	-	TGTGCCAGCAGCCGGCGAGAATGGGGGCCTGAAAAACTGTTTTTT	CASSRREWGPEKLFF
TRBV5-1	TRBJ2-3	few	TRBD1	TGCGCCAGCAGCTACACCGGGACAGGTCAAGCAGATACGCAGTATTTT	CASSYTGTGQADTQYF
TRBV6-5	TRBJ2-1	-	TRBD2	TGTGCCAGCAGTTATTTGACTAGCGGGGCCTACAATGAGCAGTTCTTC	CASSYLTSGAYNEQFF
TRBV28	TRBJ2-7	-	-	TGTGCCAGCAGTTTATTGGTAGGGAGCTCCTACGAGCAGTACTTC	CASSLLVGSSYEQYF
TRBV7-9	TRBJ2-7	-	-	TGTGCCAGCAGCGCCTATGGCGAGCAGTACTTC	CASSAYGEQYF
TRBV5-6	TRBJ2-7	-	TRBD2	TGTGCCAGCAACCCCGGCCACTTACTAGCGGGAGGGCCCTACGAGCAGTACTTC	CASNPGHLLAGGPYEQYF
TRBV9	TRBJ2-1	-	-	TGTGCCAGCAGCGTATACGGGGGGCCGGACGGCAATGAGCAGTTCTTC	CASSVYGGPDGNEQFF
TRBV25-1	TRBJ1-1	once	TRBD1	TGTGCCAGCAGGCCTAAGACAGGGTGGAACACTGAAGCTTTCTTT	CASRPKTGWNTEAFF
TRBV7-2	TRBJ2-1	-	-	TGTGCCAGCAGCTTCCGGGACTCCTACAATGAGCAGTTCTTC	CASSFRDSYNEQFF
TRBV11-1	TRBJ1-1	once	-	TGTGCCAGCAGCTCTACGAGGAACACTGAAGCTTTCTTT	CASSSTRNTEAFF
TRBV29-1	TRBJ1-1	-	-	TGCAGCGTTGATCCCCGGGACACTGAAGCTTTCTTT	CSVDPRDTEAFF
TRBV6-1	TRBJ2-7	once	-	TGTGCCAGCAGTGAAGTCCAGGGCGCGCAGGACGAGCAGTACTTC	CASSEVQGAQDEQYF
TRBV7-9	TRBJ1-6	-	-	TGTGCCAGCAGCCCAACCGATCCCCCTTCACCCCTCCACTTT	CASSPTDPPSPLHF
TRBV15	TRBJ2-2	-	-	TGTGCCACCAAAAATGGAGGGCCCGGCGGGGAGCTGTTTTTT	CATKNGGPGGELFF
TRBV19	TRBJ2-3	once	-	TGTGCCAGTAGTATCTGGGCAGGGTTTAGCACAGATACGCAGTATTTT	CASSIWAGFSTDTQYF
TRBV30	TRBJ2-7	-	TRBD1	TGTGCCTGGAGTATCAACAGGGGAACCTACGAGCAGTACTTC	CAWSINRGTYEQYF
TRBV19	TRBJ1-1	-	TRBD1	TGTGCCATCCGAACAGGGGGCACTGAAGCTTTCTTT	CAIRTGGTEAFF
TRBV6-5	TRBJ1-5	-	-	TGTGCCAGCATCGAGGACGGGAATCAGCCCCAGCATTTT	CASIEDGNQPQHF
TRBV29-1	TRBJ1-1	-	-	TGCAGCGTTGAGTGGGGGGCCGGGAACACTGAAGCTTTCTTT	CSVEWGAGNTEAFF
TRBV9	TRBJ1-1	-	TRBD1	TGTGCCAGCAGCCCCCTCCCGGGACAGTCCTCTATGAACACTGAAGCTTTCTTT	CASSPLPGQSSMNTEAFF
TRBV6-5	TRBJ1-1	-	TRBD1	TGTGCCAGCAGTATGGACAGGGCGTGGACTGAAGCTTTCTTT	CASSMDRAWTEAFF
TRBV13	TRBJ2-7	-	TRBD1	TGTGCCAGCAGCACTTCGGGACAGGGGAGCTACGAGCAGTACTTC	CASSTSGQGSYEQYF
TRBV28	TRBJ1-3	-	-	TGTGCCAGCACCAAAGCCCACGACAGATACACCATATATTTT	CASTKAHDRYTIYF
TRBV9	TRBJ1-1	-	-	TGTGCCAGCAGCGTCAGGGGCGGAACTGAAGCTTTCTTT	CASSVRGGTEAFF
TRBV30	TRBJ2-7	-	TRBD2	TGTGCCTGGAGTGCTCTAGCGGGGACTGAGCAGTACTTC	CAWSALAGTEQYF
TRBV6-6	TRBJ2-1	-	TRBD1	TGTGCCAGCATCAGAGGACAGGGAACGAGGAATGAGCAGTTCTTC	CASIRGQGTRNEQFF